This paragraph reports one TCR beta chain. What it recognizes is unknown. These data belong to a study of T cell responses to AZD1222 COVID-19 vaccine. General observations from the study: Along spike, vaccine-associated CD4 TCRs were found throughout, with dominance at 160-218 and 743-854.

The data were produced by immunoSEQ multiplex PCR, yet TCRdb's version contains in-frame clones alone and is incomplete. The sample shows fewer than 30,000 clones, roughly 93% of them seen only once. Per germline, CDR1 SEHNR and CDR2 FQNEAQ (reference sequence). The CDR3 has 15 amino acids. V lost 2 bases to trimming and J lost 5 bases, with 16 bases between them. This sequence originates from an adult in good health. The specimen was peripheral blood, collected on day 0 of AZD1222 vaccination. This chain joins TRBV7-9 and TRBJ2-7; D is possibly TRBD1 or TRBD2 (5 bases each). CDR3 coding DNA: TGTGCCAGCAGCTTAACGGCCAGGGAGAGGAACGAGCAGTACTTC. Its protein product is CASSLTARERNEQYF.